The clone carrying this T cell receptor (beta chain) occurred many times. This sample is drawn from a study of human T cells and chemical hapten exposure. This CDR3 is built from 14 residues. Germline lookup yields CDR1 LNHDA and CDR2 SQIVND (reference sequence). Trimming pared 5 bases from V and 2 bases from J, leaving 12 bases between. TCRdb ran MiXCR on the RACE reads and lists one entry per CDR3 protein. Of about 47,000 distinct CDR3 sequences listed, 3.7% are singletons. Specified time point: healthy volunteer bleed at 6 weeks. It was from unfractionated whole blood that total RNA was extracted. This chain joins TRBV19 and TRBJ2-5, with TRBD1 as a possible D gene (6 bases). The sample comprised whole blood. This clonotype was obtained from a human donor in good health. Some clones in this sample may be carry-over from other donors' samples. CDR3 in amino acids: CASSHETGQETQYF. CDR3 coding DNA: TGTGCCAGTAGTCATGAGACAGGACAAGAGACCCAGTACTTC.